This record looks at one T cell receptor beta chain sequence and its context. Its specificity is not known. J gave up 4 bases and V 7 bases, and 3 bases lay outside the gene matches. The CDR3 is 13 amino acids. Germline CDR1 and CDR2: SEHNR and FQNEAQ (reference sequence). This entry is derived from a study of T cell responses to AZD1222 COVID-19 vaccine. Study-level findings and limits: Sampled repertoires all dated from after the peak T cell response. The study found Spike-specific TCR breadth and depth rose after two AZD1222 doses.

TCRdb's copy holds only in-frame clones and misses some; the assay was immunoSEQ multiplex PCR. The table has roughly 150,000 clones, about nine tenths seen once. This clonotype was obtained from an adult who had recovered from COVID-19. Sequences were derived from peripheral blood, sampled after recovery from COVID-19. The chain employs TRBV7-9 and TRBJ1-2; 10 bases agree with TRBD1. The CDR3: CASKTGGGYGYTF. In nucleotides, the CDR3 is TGTGCCAGCAAGACAGGGGGCGGCTATGGCTACACCTTC.